The clone carrying this T cell receptor beta chain appeared many times. Antigen: not known. V lost 6 bases and J lost 6; bases outside the gene matches: 15. Germline loops: CDR1 MDHEN, CDR2 SYDVKM. CDR3 length equals 18 residues. The sample comes from a study of T cells in Graves' hyperthyroidism and ophthalmopathy. Study conclusions and caveats: Expanded thyroid clonotypes (above 0.001) were mostly also found in blood.

Researchers took RNA transcripts and amplified the TCR beta CDR3 regions from them. Primed by the HTBI set, a first-round RT-PCR was run on the TCR CDR3. One entry per CDR3 protein results from TCRdb running MiXCR on the multiplex PCR reads. The data hold around 340,000 distinct CDR3 sequences, with around 13% observed a single time. This clonotype was obtained from a woman aged 30 to 39 with Graves' hyperthyroidism. Input material: blood. The chain uses TRBV28 and TRBJ2-2; 11 nucleotides match TRBD2. In DNA, the CDR3 is TGTGCCAGCAGCCTACCTCCAGCCGGGACTAGCGGTTCCGGGGAGCTGTTTTTT. This sequence encodes CASSLPPAGTSGSGELFF.